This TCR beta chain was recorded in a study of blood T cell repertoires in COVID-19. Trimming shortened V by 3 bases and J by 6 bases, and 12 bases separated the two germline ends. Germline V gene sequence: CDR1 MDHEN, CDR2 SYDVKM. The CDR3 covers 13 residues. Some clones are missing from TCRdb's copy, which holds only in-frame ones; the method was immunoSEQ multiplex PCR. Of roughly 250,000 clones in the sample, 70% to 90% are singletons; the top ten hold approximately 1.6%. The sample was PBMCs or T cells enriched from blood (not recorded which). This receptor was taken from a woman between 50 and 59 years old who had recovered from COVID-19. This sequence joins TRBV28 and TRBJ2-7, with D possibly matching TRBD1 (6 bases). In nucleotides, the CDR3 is TGTGCCAGCAGTTTCCCGGGACAATCCGAGCAGTACTTC. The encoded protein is CASSFPGQSEQYF.